This TCR beta chain originates from a study of OX40 agonist ivuxolimab in advanced cancers. In the study overall: Participants averaged approximately 60 years of age (range 23 to 79) and were around 80% male.

The CDR3 extends over 17 amino acids. V gave up 3 bases and J gave up 1 base; unmatched junction bases: 11. Germline V gene lookup returns CDR1 LGHNA and CDR2 YNFKEQ. Sequenced by immunoSEQ multiplex PCR; TCRdb stores in-frame clones only, minus some. The sample holds 50,000 to 80,000 clones, around 93% seen once. General study results and limits: Dose levels from 0.1 to 3.0 mg/kg saw CD4+ and CD8+ blood T cells expand clonally by week 6. The average count of expanded clones was higher among CD8+ T cells than among CD4+.

Comments on this clone: Its antigen is unknown.

The sequences come from CD4+ or CD8+ T cells sorted from blood, collected in a trial of the OX40 agonist ivuxolimab. The clonotype originates from an adult with an advanced solid tumor such as melanoma, head and neck, liver or kidney cancer. The V call is TRBV4-2, the J call TRBJ1-2, with TRBD1 matching 7 bases. The CDR3 DNA follows: TGTGCCAGCAGCCAGGACCCGGGACAGCATGTTAACTATGGCTACACCTTC. Translation gives CASSQDPGQHVNYGYTF.